A single sample gave rise to the 25 T cell receptor beta chains below, sequenced in a study of blood T cell repertoires in COVID-19. This table comes from immunoSEQ multiplex PCR, and its TCRdb copy is limited to in-frame clones, with some not included. The sample has some 110,000 clones; around 84% are singletons. Sequencing used peripheral blood. Receptors were obtained from a man aged 35 to 55 with acute or convalescent COVID-19.

The chain uses TRBV5-4 and TRBJ2-1; TRBD2 agrees at 11 bases. The CDR3 length is 16 residues. V was pared by 1 base and J by 6 bases, with 6 bases of the junction left unmatched. Per the germline V gene, CDR1 is SGHNT and CDR2 is YYREEE (reference sequence). The CDR3 reads CASSLTSGSLFNEQFF. CDR3 in DNA: TGTGCCAGCAGCTTGACTAGCGGGAGTTTATTCAATGAGCAGTTCTTC.

This chain joins TRBV18 and TRBJ1-3; possible D gene TRBD1, 6 bases. V lost 1 base and J lost 3, with 16 bases in between. The CDR3 runs to 17 residues. Germline V gives CDR1 KGHSH, CDR2 LQKENI. CDR3 loop: CASSPRTVELSGNTIYF. CDR3 in DNA: TGTGCCAGCTCACCACGGACAGTTGAGTTGAGTGGAAACACCATATATTTT.

V usage is TRBV29-1 and J usage is TRBJ1-5; tentative D call: TRBD1 (6 bases). From germline, CDR1 is SQVTM and CDR2 ANQGSEA. The CDR3 loop spans 11 amino acids. The V end was cut by 4 bases, the J end by 6 bases, with 7 bases between. In nucleotides, the CDR3 is TGCAGCGTTGTCAGGGGTCAGCCCCAGCATTTT. Residues: CSVVRGQPQHF.

With respect to this clone: Other DNA variants within this sample encode the same CDR3. The V gene is TRBV30, the J gene TRBJ1-5; D is uncertain. CDR3 length: 13 amino acids. Trimming removed 0 bases from V and 1 base from J, with 4 bases in between. Germline-derived CDR1 and CDR2 are GTSNPN and SVGIG (reference sequence). The CDR3 nucleotides are TGTGCCTGGAGTGTACAGAGCAATCAGCCCCAGCATTTT. Its protein is CAWSVQSNQPQHF.

This clone was seen a single time. The chain couples TRBV2 to TRBJ2-7; D possibly corresponds to TRBD2 (7 bases). Trimming pared 6 bases from V and 6 bases from J, leaving 12 bases between. This CDR3 is built from 12 residues. CDR1 is SNHLY and CDR2 is FYNNEI in the germline V gene. The CDR3: CASSRGAGEQYF. CDR3 bases: TGTGCCAGCAGCCGGGGGGCTGGCGAGCAGTACTTC.

The chain recombines TRBV15 with TRBJ1-2; D remains unclear. The V gene lost 1 base and the J gene lost 6 bases, with 12 bases spanning the gap. Germline-derived CDR1 and CDR2 are LNHNV and YYDKDF (reference sequence). The CDR3 loop spans 14 amino acids. The CDR3 region is CATSRGGAGNGYTF. The CDR3 DNA follows: TGTGCCACCAGCAGAGGTGGAGCCGGGAATGGCTACACCTTC.

This clone was detected a few times. This rearrangement joins TRBV18 to TRBJ1-5; TRBD1 agrees at 7 bases. The trim removed 3 bases at V and 6 bases at J, leaving 8 bases unmatched. The CDR3 is 15 residues long. Germline lookup yields CDR1 KGHSH and CDR2 LQKENI. The CDR3 nucleotides read TGTGCCAGCTCACCTAGCGACAGGGCGGCTCAGCCCCAGCATTTT. It is translated as CASSPSDRAAQPQHF. The complete variable domain, with remaining parts taken from reference TRBV18 and TRBJ1-5, reads NAGVMQNPRHLVRRRGQEARLRCSPMKGHSHVYWYRQLPEEGLKFMVYLQKENIIDESGMPKERFSAEFPKEGPSILRIQQVVRGDSAAYFCASSPSDRAAQPQHFGDGTRLSIL.

This sequence joins TRBV5-3 and TRBJ2-1, with 13 positions matching TRBD2. TRBV5-3 is marked as an open reading frame, function uncertain. The CDR3 extends over 14 amino acids. Unmatched junction bases numbered 7, after V lost 8 bases and J lost 8 bases. CDR3 coding DNA: TGTGCCAGCTATCAACTAGCGGGAGGGGATGAGCAGTTCTTC. Protein product: CASYQLAGGDEQFF.

The chain joins TRBV10-1 to TRBJ1-6; a possible D gene is TRBD1 (6 bases). Germline lookup yields CDR1 WNHNN and CDR2 SYGVQD (reference sequence). CDR3 length: 11 amino acids. V lost 11 bases to trimming and J lost 14 bases, with 16 bases between them. The CDR3 nucleotides are TGCGCCCACGACAGGCCAAAAACCCTCCACTTT. This translates into CAHDRPKTLHF.

The chain links TRBV18 to TRBJ1-2; TRBD1 might be the D (5 bases). Germline CDR1 is KGHSH and CDR2 is LQKENI. This CDR3 comprises 14 residues. V dropped 6 bases and J dropped 3 bases, with 14 bases sitting between them. The DNA for the CDR3 is TGTGCCAGCTCCCCCCGGACAAACTACTATGGCTACACCTTC. It translates to CASSPRTNYYGYTF.

The chain combines TRBV12-5 with TRBJ2-7; TRBD2 aligns across 13 bases. Germline V lookup: CDR1 LGHNT, CDR2 FRNRAP. J was trimmed by 0 bases and V by 3 bases; bases with no gene match: 8. This CDR3 contains 18 residues. In DNA, the CDR3 is TGTGCTAGTGGTTTTCCGAGACTAGCGGGAGGTAGCTCCTACGAGCAGTACTTC. Encoded protein: CASGFPRLAGGSSYEQYF.

V usage is TRBV11-2 and J usage is TRBJ2-5; TRBD2 aligns across 9 bases. This CDR3 contains 14 residues. Germline V lookup: CDR1 SGHAT, CDR2 FQNNGV. The V segment lost 11 bases and the J segment 4 bases; nucleotides outside the gene matches: 11. The CDR3 bases are TGTGCCGGCGCCCCTAGCGGGATCGTAGAGACCCAGTACTTC. This sequence encodes CAGAPSGIVETQYF.

This rearrangement joins TRBV27 to TRBJ2-1, with D maybe TRBD2 (5 bases). V lost 4 bases, J lost 4 bases, and 8 bases lay in between. Germline CDR1 and CDR2: MNHEY and SMNVEV (reference sequence). This CDR3 has 13 amino acids. CDR3 amino acids: CASSSREYNEQFF. The CDR3 DNA is TGTGCCAGCAGTTCTCGGGAATACAATGAGCAGTTCTTC.

J is TRBJ1-2 and V is TRBV27; TRBD1 matches at 7 bases. The germline V gene encodes CDR1 MNHEY and CDR2 SMNVEV (reference sequence). This CDR3 has 17 residues. V shed 4 bases and J 0 bases; nucleotides not matched to a gene: 11. The CDR3 DNA sequence: TGTGCCAGCAGTTCATCTCTCCGGGACAGTGCTAACTATGGCTACACCTTC. The encoded protein is CASSSSLRDSANYGYTF.

The chain uses TRBV4-2 and TRBJ2-3, with 9 bases matching TRBD2. Germline V gene data show CDR1 as LGHNA and CDR2 as YNFKEQ. The CDR3 contains 16 residues. V was clipped by 7 bases and J by 0 bases; unmatched bases: 8. CDR3 amino acids: CASTRAGGTSTDTQYF. The CDR3 DNA sequence: TGTGCCAGCACCCGGGCGGGGGGGACTAGCACAGATACGCAGTATTTT.

The chain combines TRBV6-4 with TRBJ2-1; TRBD1 is a possible D gene (5 bases). The CDR3 loop spans 15 amino acids. The germline V gene has CDR1 MRHNA and CDR2 SNTAGT. V lost 6 bases to trimming and J lost 0 bases, with 12 bases between them. CDR3 in DNA: TGTGCCAGCAGCCAAGACAGAAGCTCCTACAATGAGCAGTTCTTC. Translated: CASSQDRSSYNEQFF.

The chain has TRBV5-4 and TRBJ1-1; D is unclear. V was shortened by 1 base and J by 1 base, with 8 bases between the two germline ends. Germline CDR1 SGHNT, CDR2 YYREEE (reference sequence). CDR3 length equals 14 residues. The CDR3 DNA follows: TGTGCCAGCAGCTTGCAGGTGTCGAACACTGAAGCTTTCTTT. This translates into CASSLQVSNTEAFF. The full variable domain, rest sourced from reference TRBV5-4 and TRBJ1-1, is ETGVTQSPTHLIKTRGQQVTLRCSSQSGHNTVSWYQQALGQGPQFIFQYYREEENGRGNFPPRFSGLQFPNYSSELNVNALELDDSALYLCASSLQVSNTEAFFGQGTRLTVV.

This chain's CDR3 is CASSHPGPGANVLTF. The CDR3 DNA is TGCGCCAGCAGCCACCCAGGGCCTGGGGCCAACGTCCTGACTTTC. This sequence joins TRBV4-3 and TRBJ2-6; D perhaps matches TRBD1 (5 bases). The germline V gene encodes CDR1 LGHNA and CDR2 YSLEER. The ends were cut back, 3 bases at V and 2 bases at J, with 8 bases in the middle. The length of the CDR3 is 15 residues.

This clone appeared a few times. The rearrangement uses TRBV7-9 and TRBJ1-1, with 7 positions matching TRBD1. The CDR3 sequence is 13 residues long. From germline, CDR1 is SEHNR and CDR2 FQNEAQ (reference sequence). Trimming at V came to 3 bases and at J to 7 bases, leaving 5 bases not matched to a gene. CDR3 sequence (DNA): TGTGCCAGCAGCTTCCGACAGGGTGGTGAAGCTTTCTTT. This sequence encodes CASSFRQGGEAFF. Filled out from reference TRBV7-9 and TRBJ1-1, the complete variable domain reads DTGVSQNPRHKITKRGQNVTFRCDPISEHNRLYWYRQTLGQGPEFLTYFQNEAQLEKSRLLSDRFSAERPKGSFSTLEIQRTEQGDSAMYLCASSFRQGGEAFFGQGTRLTVV.

This chain links TRBV7-8 with TRBJ1-6; 9 bases align to TRBD1. This CDR3 has 15 amino acids. The junction had 6 bases not matched to a gene; V was cut back by 4 bases and J by 8 bases. Germline CDR1 reads SGHVS; CDR2 reads FQNEAQ. The CDR3 DNA reads TGTGCCAGCAGCTCGGACAGGGGAGTGGATTCACCCCTCCACTTT. Translated: CASSSDRGVDSPLHF. Together with reference TRBV7-8 and TRBJ1-6, the CDR3 gives the full variable domain: GAGVSQSPRYKVAKRGQDVALRCDPISGHVSLFWYQQALGQGPEFLTYFQNEAQLDKSGLPSDRFFAERPEGSVSTLKIQRTQQEDSAVYLCASSSDRGVDSPLHFGNGTRLTVT.

This clone was seen more than once but under ten times. The chain carries TRBV6-2 or TRBV6-3 and TRBJ2-7; the match to TRBD2 covers 12 bases. The ends lost 2 bases at V and 6 bases at J; junction bases unmatched: 11. The germline gives CDR1 MNHEY, CDR2 SVGEGT. This CDR3 has 17 amino acids. The CDR3 sequence is CASSYGGPSGRVFEQYF. The CDR3 nucleotides are TGTGCCAGCAGTTACGGGGGACCTAGCGGGAGGGTCTTCGAGCAGTACTTC.

This sequence joins TRBV3-1 (or the pseudogene TRBV3-2) and TRBJ2-7; D not resolved. V lost 4 bases and J lost 3, with 16 bases in between. CDR3 length equals 15 residues. Germline CDR1 is LGHDT and CDR2 is YNNKEL (reference sequence). For the CDR3, the DNA is TGTGCCAGCAGCCCGAAGCCGGTTTCGCACTACGAGCAGTACTTC. Protein: CASSPKPVSHYEQYF.

The chain couples TRBV27 to TRBJ1-2; D perhaps matches TRBD1 (5 bases). Trimming took off 5 bases at V and 6 bases at J, with 16 bases between the two ends. This CDR3 has 14 amino acids. Germline loops: CDR1 MNHEY, CDR2 SMNVEV (reference sequence). The CDR3 reads CASSPGGRGHGYTF. The DNA for the CDR3 is TGTGCCAGCAGTCCAGGTGGGAGGGGACATGGCTACACCTTC.

This clone was found a few times. The chain is built from TRBV20-1 and TRBJ2-5; no firm D call. This CDR3 spans 10 amino acids. Germline CDR1 reads DFQATT; CDR2 reads SNEGSKA (reference sequence). V was clipped by 3 bases and J by 12 bases, with 11 bases between them. CDR3 in DNA: TGCAGTGCTAGGGTCCGACGGGAGTACTTC. The encoded protein is CSARVRREYF.

The rearrangement uses TRBV6-6 and TRBJ2-1; no firm D call. Trimming removed 5 bases from V and 0 bases from J, with 14 bases in between. The V gene's germline CDR1 is MNHNY and CDR2 SVGAGI (reference sequence). CDR3 length: 16 residues. CDR3 loop: CASSRSGVSSYNEQFF. As DNA, the CDR3 is TGTGCCAGCAGTCGTAGTGGAGTGAGCTCCTACAATGAGCAGTTCTTC.